One and the same sample provided the 12 T cell receptor beta chains below, sequenced in a study of cytomegalovirus exposure and HLA in healthy donors. A multiplex PCR was run with 60 Vbeta primers and 13 Jbeta primers. Data came from immunoSEQ multiplex PCR; TCRdb stores just in-frame clones and leaves some out. Of around 150,000 clones listed, more than 65% are singletons. Input material: PBMCs. These receptors were obtained from a man between 18 and 35 years old in good health and CMV-seropositive.

This sequence joins TRBV4-1 and TRBJ2-5, with 7 nucleotides matching TRBD2. Germline CDR1 is MGHRA and CDR2 is YSYEKL. The ends lost 3 bases at V and 11 bases at J; junction bases unmatched: 9. The CDR3 is 13 amino acids. CDR3 protein: CASSHLGSREQYF. Here the CDR3 DNA reads TGCGCCAGCAGCCATTTGGGTTCGCGGGAGCAGTACTTC.

This chain links TRBV5-1 with TRBJ2-7; tentative D call: TRBD1 (6 bases). V was clipped by 4 bases and J by 5 bases, with 13 bases between them. The CDR3 totals 13 residues. Germline V gene sequence: CDR1 SGHRS, CDR2 YFSETQ. The CDR3 sequence is CASSVAGDHEQYF. The DNA for the CDR3 is TGCGCCAGCAGCGTAGCAGGGGACCACGAGCAGTACTTC.

The chain couples TRBV6-5 to TRBJ2-1; TRBD1 matches 9 bases. Germline V gene data show CDR1 as MNHEY and CDR2 as SVGAGI. There are 14 residues in the CDR3. With 0 bases clipped from V and 12 bases from J, the junction kept 6 bases outside the gene matches. The CDR3, as DNA: TGTGCCAGCAGTTACTCTGGGACAGGGATGGGGCAGTTCTTC. This translates into CASSYSGTGMGQFF.

The chain employs TRBV6-5 and TRBJ1-2; 7 nucleotides match TRBD1. V lost 6 bases, J lost 6 bases, and 7 bases stayed unmatched. Per the germline V gene, CDR1 is MNHEY and CDR2 is SVGAGI. The CDR3 runs 13 residues. The CDR3 spells CASSMTGSHGYTF. The CDR3 nucleotides read TGTGCCAGCAGCATGACAGGGTCCCATGGCTACACCTTC.

In DNA form, the CDR3 reads TGCGCCAGCAGTGAGTCGTCGCCAGACTACGAGCAGTACTTC. This sequence encodes CASSESSPDYEQYF. This chain links TRBV10-2 with TRBJ2-7; no clear D gene. Germline values: CDR1 WSHSY, CDR2 SAAADI. V lost 0 bases and J lost 3, with 9 bases in between. CDR3 length: 14 amino acids.

The chain combines TRBV4-1 with TRBJ2-7, with 9 bases aligning to TRBD2. The CDR3 runs to 16 residues. V lost 1 base to trimming and J lost 7 bases; unmatched junction nucleotides: 11. Germline CDR1 reads MGHRA; CDR2 reads YSYEKL. The CDR3 DNA reads TGCGCCAGCAGCCAAGCCTGGGTAGCGGGAGCTCGTGAGCAGTACTTC. Residues: CASSQAWVAGAREQYF.

V and J are TRBV19 and TRBJ1-5; 8 bases line up with TRBD1. Germline loops: CDR1 LNHDA, CDR2 SQIVND (reference sequence). The CDR3 is made up of 15 amino acids. J was trimmed by 2 bases and V by 7 bases; bases with no gene match: 7. CDR3 region: CASNSGQGGNQPQHF. The CDR3, as DNA: TGTGCCAGTAACTCTGGACAGGGCGGCAATCAGCCCCAGCATTTT.

The rearrangement uses TRBV11-2 and TRBJ2-7, with D maybe TRBD2 (7 bases). The germline gives CDR1 SGHAT, CDR2 FQNNGV. V shed 5 bases and J shed 1 base, with 21 bases lying between them. The CDR3 spans 17 residues. CDR3 in amino acids: CASSPGRGGPGSYEQYF. CDR3 nucleotides: TGTGCCAGCAGCCCTGGGAGGGGGGGCCCAGGGTCCTACGAGCAGTACTTC.

The rearrangement links TRBV7-2 to TRBJ2-1, with 7 nucleotides matching TRBD2. The CDR3 sequence is 13 residues long. V was pared by 1 base and J by 9 bases, with 3 bases of the junction left unmatched. Germline CDR1 reads SGHTA; CDR2 reads FQGNSA. The CDR3 sequence: CASSLGLASEQFF. CDR3 nucleotides: TGTGCCAGCAGCTTAGGACTAGCCAGTGAGCAGTTCTTC.

The genes are TRBV4-2 and TRBJ2-3, with TRBD2 matching over 8 bases. Germline lookup yields CDR1 LGHNA and CDR2 YNFKEQ. After removal of 3 bases from V and 3 bases from J, the junction contained 17 bases not matched to a gene. CDR3 length: 19 residues. The CDR3 coding sequence is TGTGCCAGCAGCCAGTTCCAGGGGACTAGTGGGGGGGCAACAGATACGCAGTATTTT. This sequence encodes CASSQFQGTSGGATDTQYF.

This sequence joins TRBV9 and TRBJ2-7, with TRBD1 matching over 9 bases. The V and J ends lost 4 bases and 6 bases, in that order; junction bases with no gene match: 5. This CDR3 spans 13 amino acids. The germline V gene has CDR1 SGDLS and CDR2 YYNGEE. The CDR3 DNA is TGTGCCAGCAGCCCCCGGACAGGGGCCGAGCAGTACTTC. Its translation is CASSPRTGAEQYF.

The V call is TRBV11-2, the J call TRBJ2-1; 8 nucleotides agree with TRBD2. CDR1 is SGHAT, CDR2 FQNNGV, per germline. After removal of 5 bases from V and 10 bases from J, the junction contained 10 bases not matched to a gene. The CDR3 covers 14 residues. CDR3 DNA sequence: TGTGCCAGCAGCCGAGCCGGGACTAGTAACGAGCAGTTCTTC. Amino acids: CASSRAGTSNEQFF.